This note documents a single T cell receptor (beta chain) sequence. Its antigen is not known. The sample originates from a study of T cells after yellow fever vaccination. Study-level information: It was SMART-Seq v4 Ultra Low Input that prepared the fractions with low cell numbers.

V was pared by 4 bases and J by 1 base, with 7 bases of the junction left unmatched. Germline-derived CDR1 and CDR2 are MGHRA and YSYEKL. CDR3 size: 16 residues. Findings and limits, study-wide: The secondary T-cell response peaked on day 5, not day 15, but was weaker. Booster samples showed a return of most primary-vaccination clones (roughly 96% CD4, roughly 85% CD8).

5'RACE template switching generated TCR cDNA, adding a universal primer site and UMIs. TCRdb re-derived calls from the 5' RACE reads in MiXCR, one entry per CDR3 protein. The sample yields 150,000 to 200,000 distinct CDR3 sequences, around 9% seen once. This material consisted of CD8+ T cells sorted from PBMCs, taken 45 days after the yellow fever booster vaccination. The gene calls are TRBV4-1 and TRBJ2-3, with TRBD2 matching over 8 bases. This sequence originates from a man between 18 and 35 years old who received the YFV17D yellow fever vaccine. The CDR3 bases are TGCGCCAGCAGCCCAGGGCCAGCGGGAGGCACAGATACGCAGTATTTT. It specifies CASSPGPAGGTDTQYF.